This TCR beta chain was identified in a study of cytomegalovirus exposure and HLA in healthy donors. Germline CDR1 and CDR2: SGHTA and FQGNSA. The CDR3 is 16 residues long. Trimming at V came to 5 bases and at J to 5 bases, leaving 13 bases not matched to a gene. Sequenced by immunoSEQ multiplex PCR; TCRdb stores in-frame clones only, minus some. The sample contains about 82,000 clones, roughly 93% of which appear only once. The TCR comes from a young man in good health and CMV-seronegative. The specimen sequenced was PBMCs. The chain recombines TRBV7-2 with TRBJ2-3, with 7 bases aligning to TRBD1. The CDR3 nucleotides are TGTGCCAGCAGCAAAACAGGGGTCCCCTCATTAGATACGCAGTATTTT. Residues: CASSKTGVPSLDTQYF.